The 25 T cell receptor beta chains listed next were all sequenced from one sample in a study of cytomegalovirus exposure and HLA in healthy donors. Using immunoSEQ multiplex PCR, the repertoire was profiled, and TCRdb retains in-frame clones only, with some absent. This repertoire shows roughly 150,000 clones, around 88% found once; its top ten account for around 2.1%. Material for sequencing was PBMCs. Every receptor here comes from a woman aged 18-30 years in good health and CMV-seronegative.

The CDR3 nucleotides read TGCGCCAGCAGCTTACAGGGTCAGGCTGGAAACACCATATATTTT. Its protein product is CASSLQGQAGNTIYF. This chain links TRBV5-1 with TRBJ1-3; maybe TRBD1 (6 bases). Germline V gene data show CDR1 as SGHRS and CDR2 as YFSETQ. V lost 2 bases, J lost 2 bases, and 11 bases lay in between. The CDR3 sequence is 15 residues long. The variable domain in full, with the rest retrieved from reference TRBV5-1 and TRBJ1-3, is KAGVTQTPRYLIKTRGQQVTLSCSPISGHRSVSWYQQTPGQGLQFLFEYFSETQRNKGNFPGRFSGRQFSNSRSEMNVSTLELGDSALYLCASSLQGQAGNTIYFGEGSWLTVV.

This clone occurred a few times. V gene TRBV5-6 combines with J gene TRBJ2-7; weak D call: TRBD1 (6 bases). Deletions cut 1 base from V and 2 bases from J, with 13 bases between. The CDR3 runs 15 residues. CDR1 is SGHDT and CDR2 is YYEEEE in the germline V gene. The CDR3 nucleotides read TGTGCCAGCAGCTTGTGGGGGACAACCCCCTACGAGCAGTACTTC. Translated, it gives CASSLWGTTPYEQYF.

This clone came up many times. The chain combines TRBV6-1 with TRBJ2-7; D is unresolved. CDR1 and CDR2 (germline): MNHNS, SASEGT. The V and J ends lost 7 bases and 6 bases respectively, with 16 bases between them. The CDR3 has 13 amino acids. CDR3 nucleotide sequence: TGTGCCAGCACCGATAGTGAACAGTTCGAGCAGTACTTC. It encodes CASTDSEQFEQYF.

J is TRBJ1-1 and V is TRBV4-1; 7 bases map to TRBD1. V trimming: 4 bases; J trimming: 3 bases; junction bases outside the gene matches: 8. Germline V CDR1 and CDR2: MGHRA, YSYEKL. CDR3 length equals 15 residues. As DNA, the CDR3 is TGCGCCAGCAGCCCGCGACAGGGTGAGGACACTGAAGCTTTCTTT. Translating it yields CASSPRQGEDTEAFF.

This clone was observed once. The CDR3 sequence is CASVWDRGNPTYEQYF. The CDR3 DNA is TGTGCCAGCGTCTGGGACAGGGGAAATCCGACTTACGAGCAGTACTTC. The chain carries TRBV21-1 and TRBJ2-7; the table assigns TRBD1, which was not confirmed against the DNA. TRBV21-1 is flagged as a pseudogene. This CDR3 is built from 16 residues.

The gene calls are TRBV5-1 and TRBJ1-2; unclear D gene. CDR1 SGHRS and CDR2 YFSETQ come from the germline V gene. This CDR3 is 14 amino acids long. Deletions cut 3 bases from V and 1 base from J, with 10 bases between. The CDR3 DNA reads TGCGCCAGCAGCTCGCTGACTGTTAACTATGGCTACACCTTC. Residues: CASSSLTVNYGYTF.

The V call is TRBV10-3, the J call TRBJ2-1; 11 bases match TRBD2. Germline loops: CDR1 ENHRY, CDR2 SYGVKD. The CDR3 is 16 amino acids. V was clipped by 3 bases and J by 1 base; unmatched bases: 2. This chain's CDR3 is CAISDSSGRSYNEQFF. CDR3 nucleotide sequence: TGTGCCATCAGTGACTCTAGCGGGAGGTCCTACAATGAGCAGTTCTTC.

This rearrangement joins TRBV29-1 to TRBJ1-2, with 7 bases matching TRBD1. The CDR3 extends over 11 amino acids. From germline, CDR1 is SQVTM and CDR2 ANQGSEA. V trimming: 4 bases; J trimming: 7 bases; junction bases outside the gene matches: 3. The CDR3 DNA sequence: TGCAGCGTTGTGCAGGGGGGTGGCTACACCTTC. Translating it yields CSVVQGGGYTF.

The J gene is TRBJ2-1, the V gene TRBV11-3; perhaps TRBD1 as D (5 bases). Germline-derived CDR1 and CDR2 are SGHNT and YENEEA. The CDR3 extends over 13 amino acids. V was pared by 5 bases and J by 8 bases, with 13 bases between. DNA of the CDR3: TGTGCCAGCAGCACCGGGTTCAGGGATGAGCAGTTCTTC. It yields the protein CASSTGFRDEQFF.

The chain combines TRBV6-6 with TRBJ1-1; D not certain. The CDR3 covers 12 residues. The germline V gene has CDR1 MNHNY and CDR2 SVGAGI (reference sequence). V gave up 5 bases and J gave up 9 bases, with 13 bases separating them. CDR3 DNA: TGTGCCAGCAGTAGCGGACGGGGTAAAGCTTTCTTT. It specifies CASSSGRGKAFF.

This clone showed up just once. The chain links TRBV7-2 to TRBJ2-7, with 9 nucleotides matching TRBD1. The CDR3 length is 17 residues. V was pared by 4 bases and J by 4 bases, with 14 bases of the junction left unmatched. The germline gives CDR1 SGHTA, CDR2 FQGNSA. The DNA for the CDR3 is TGTGCCAGCAGCTCGCAATCTTGGGGGACAGGGAGGTACGAGCAGTACTTC. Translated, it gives CASSSQSWGTGRYEQYF.

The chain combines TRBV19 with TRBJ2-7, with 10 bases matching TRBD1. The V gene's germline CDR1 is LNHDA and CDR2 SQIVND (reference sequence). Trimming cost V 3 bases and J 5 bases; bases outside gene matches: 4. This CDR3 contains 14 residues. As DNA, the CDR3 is TGTGCCAGTAGTATCCGGGACAGGGGTCACGAGCAGTACTTC. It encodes CASSIRDRGHEQYF.

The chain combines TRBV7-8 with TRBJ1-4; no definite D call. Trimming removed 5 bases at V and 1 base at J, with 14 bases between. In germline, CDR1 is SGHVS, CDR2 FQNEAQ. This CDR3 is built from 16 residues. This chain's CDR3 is CASSPRVGLTNEKLFF. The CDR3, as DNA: TGTGCCAGCAGCCCCCGTGTGGGCTTAACTAATGAAAAACTGTTTTTT.

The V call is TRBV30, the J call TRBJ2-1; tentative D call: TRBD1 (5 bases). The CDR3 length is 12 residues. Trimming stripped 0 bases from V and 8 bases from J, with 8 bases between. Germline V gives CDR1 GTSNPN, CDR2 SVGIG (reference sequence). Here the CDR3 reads CAWSVWGDEQFF. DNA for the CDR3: TGTGCCTGGAGTGTATGGGGCGATGAGCAGTTCTTC.

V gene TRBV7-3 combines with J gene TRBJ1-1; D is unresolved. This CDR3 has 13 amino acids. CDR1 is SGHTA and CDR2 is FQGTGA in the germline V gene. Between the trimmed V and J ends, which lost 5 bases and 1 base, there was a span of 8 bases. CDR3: CASSVNSNTEAFF. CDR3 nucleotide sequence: TGTGCCAGCAGCGTAAACTCGAACACTGAAGCTTTCTTT.

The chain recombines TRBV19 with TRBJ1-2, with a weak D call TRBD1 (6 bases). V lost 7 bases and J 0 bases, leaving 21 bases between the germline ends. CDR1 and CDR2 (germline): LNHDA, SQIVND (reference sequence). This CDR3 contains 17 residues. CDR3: CASNRALWTAPNYGYTF. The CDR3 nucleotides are TGTGCCAGTAATCGAGCCCTATGGACAGCTCCTAACTATGGCTACACCTTC.

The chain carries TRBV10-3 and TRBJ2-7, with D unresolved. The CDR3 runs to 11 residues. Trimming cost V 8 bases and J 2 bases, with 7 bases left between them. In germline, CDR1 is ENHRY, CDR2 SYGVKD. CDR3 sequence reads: CAIARTYEQYF. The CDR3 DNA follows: TGTGCCATCGCCAGGACCTACGAGCAGTACTTC.

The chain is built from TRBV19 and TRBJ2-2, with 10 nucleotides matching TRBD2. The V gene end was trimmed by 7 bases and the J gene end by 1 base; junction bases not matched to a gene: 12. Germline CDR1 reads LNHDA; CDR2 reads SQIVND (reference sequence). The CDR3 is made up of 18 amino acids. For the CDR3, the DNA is TGTGCCAGTATAGGTTGGGGACTAGCGCATATGAACACCGGGGAGCTGTTTTTT. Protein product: CASIGWGLAHMNTGELFF.

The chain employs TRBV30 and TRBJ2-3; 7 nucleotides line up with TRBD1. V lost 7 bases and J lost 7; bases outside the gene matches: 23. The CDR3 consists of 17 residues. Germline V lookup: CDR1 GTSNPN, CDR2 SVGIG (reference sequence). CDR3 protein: CASTSIGQVSGGHTQYF. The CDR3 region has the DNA TGTGCCTCGACTTCGATCGGACAGGTTTCGGGTGGGCATACGCAGTATTTT. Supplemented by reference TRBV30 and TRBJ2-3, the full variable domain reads SQTIHQWPATLVQPVGSPLSLECTVEGTSNPNLYWYRQAAGRGLQLLFYSVGIGQISSEVPQNLSASRPQDRQFILSSKKLLLSDSGFYLCASTSIGQVSGGHTQYFGPGTRLTVL.

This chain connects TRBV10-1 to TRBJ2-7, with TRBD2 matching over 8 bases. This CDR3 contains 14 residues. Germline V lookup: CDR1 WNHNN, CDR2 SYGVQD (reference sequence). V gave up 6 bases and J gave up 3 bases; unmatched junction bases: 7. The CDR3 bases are TGCGCCAGCAGCCCCGGACTAGCCGGCTACGAGCAGTACTTC. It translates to CASSPGLAGYEQYF.

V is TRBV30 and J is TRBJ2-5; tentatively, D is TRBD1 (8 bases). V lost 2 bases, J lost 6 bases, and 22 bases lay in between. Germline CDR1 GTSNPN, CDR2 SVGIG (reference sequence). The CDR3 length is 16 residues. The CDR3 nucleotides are TGTGCCTGGAGTCCCACAGGGGGGGGCAGTGGGAAGACCCAGTACTTC. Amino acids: CAWSPTGGGSGKTQYF. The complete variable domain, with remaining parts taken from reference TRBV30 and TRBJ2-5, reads SQTIHQWPATLVQPVGSPLSLECTVEGTSNPNLYWYRQAAGRGLQLLFYSVGIGQISSEVPQNLSASRPQDRQFILSSKKLLLSDSGFYLCAWSPTGGGSGKTQYFGPGTRLLVL.

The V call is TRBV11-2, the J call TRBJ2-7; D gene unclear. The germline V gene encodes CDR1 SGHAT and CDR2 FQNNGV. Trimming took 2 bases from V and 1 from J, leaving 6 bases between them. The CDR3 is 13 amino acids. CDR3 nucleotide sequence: TGTGCCAGCAGCTTACTAGTATCCTACGAGCAGTACTTC. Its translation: CASSLLVSYEQYF.

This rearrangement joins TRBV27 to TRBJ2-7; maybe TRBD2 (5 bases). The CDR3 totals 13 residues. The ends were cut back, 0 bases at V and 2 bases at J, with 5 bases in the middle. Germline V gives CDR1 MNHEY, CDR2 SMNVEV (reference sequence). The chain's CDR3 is CASSLSGAYEQYF. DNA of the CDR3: TGTGCCAGCAGTTTATCCGGGGCCTACGAGCAGTACTTC.

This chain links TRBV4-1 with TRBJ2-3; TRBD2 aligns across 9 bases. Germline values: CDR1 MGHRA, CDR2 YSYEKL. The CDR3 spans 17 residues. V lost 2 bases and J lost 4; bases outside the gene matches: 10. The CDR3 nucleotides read TGCGCCAGCAGCCAAAGGCACGGCGGGGGGGCCGCAGATACGCAGTATTTT. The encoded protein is CASSQRHGGGAADTQYF.

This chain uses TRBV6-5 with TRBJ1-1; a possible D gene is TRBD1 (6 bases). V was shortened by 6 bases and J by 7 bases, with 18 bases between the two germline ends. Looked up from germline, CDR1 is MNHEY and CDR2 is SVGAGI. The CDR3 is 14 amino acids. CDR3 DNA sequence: TGTGCCAGCAGACCACCCAACGGACAGAATGAAGCTTTCTTT. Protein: CASRPPNGQNEAFF.